Listed below are T cell receptor beta chains from one sample, sequenced in a study of T-cell memory formation after mild COVID-19. Via MiXCR, TCRdb re-called the 5' RACE reads, giving one row per CDR3 protein. Of 85,000 to 130,000 distinct CDR3 sequences listed, 9.5% to 15% are singletons. The sequencing input was PBMCs or a T cell subset sorted from them (not recorded which). The receptors shown here come from an adult woman who had mild COVID-19 (a few samples of this study predate the infection). Cell type and time point are not known. The CDR3 runs from the conserved cysteine through the conserved F or W. D genes are given only for firm matches. Only some rows state a clone size, as once, few, many or a class for expanded clones.

TRBV29-1	.	TRBJ2-7	few	TGCAGCGTTAGGGCCCCAGGTACCTACGAGCAGTACTTC	CSVRAPGTYEQYF
TRBV12-3/TRBV12-4	.	TRBJ2-7	few	TGTGCCAGCAGTTTAGGGGGGGAGATCCCCTACGAGCAGTACTTC	CASSLGGEIPYEQYF
TRBV13	.	TRBJ2-5	few	TGTGCCAGCAGCTTAGAAGGCAATTTGGACGGTGAGACCCAGTACTTC	CASSLEGNLDGETQYF
TRBV5-4	.	TRBJ1-6	.	TGTGCCAGCAGCCCCGTCGGGGGGTCACCCCTCCACTTT	CASSPVGGSPLHF
TRBV24-1	TRBD1	TRBJ2-1	few	TGTGCCACCAGTGGCGAAGACTCGGGACAGAGCTCCTACAATGAGCAGTTCTTC	CATSGEDSGQSSYNEQFF
TRBV11-1	.	TRBJ1-1	.	TGTGCCAGCAGCTTCTCGGGAGGGCCTGAAGCTTTCTTT	CASSFSGGPEAFF
TRBV7-9	TRBD2	TRBJ2-1	few	TGTGCCAGCAAAACTAGCGGGAGTCCAATTGAGCAGTTCTTC	CASKTSGSPIEQFF
TRBV20-1	.	TRBJ2-7	few	TGCAGTGCTATGGATTCCTACGAGCAGTACTTC	CSAMDSYEQYF
TRBV15	.	TRBJ2-7	few	TGTGCCACCAGCAGTCTCATTAGCGGCCACGACTACGAGCAGTACTTC	CATSSLISGHDYEQYF
TRBV14	.	TRBJ2-7	.	TGTGCCAGCAGCACAGGGTACTACGAGCAGTACTTC	CASSTGYYEQYF
TRBV4-1	TRBD2	TRBJ2-1	few	TGCGCCAGCAGCCCAGAGCCGGGACTAGCGGGCTACAATGAGCAGTTCTTC	CASSPEPGLAGYNEQFF
TRBV7-9	.	TRBJ1-6	.	TGTGCCAGCAGCTTAGCCTACTCAGGGACCTCTGCCCTCCACTTT	CASSLAYSGTSALHF
TRBV27	.	TRBJ2-4	few	TGTGCCAGCAGTTTACTAGTAACCAAAAACATTCAGTACTTC	CASSLLVTKNIQYF
TRBV7-2	TRBD1	TRBJ2-2	many	TGTGCCAGCAGCTCACCGGGACAGACGAACACCGGGGAGCTGTTTTTT	CASSSPGQTNTGELFF
TRBV9	.	TRBJ2-7	.	TGTGCCAGCAGCATTGGGAAAGCTCCTTCCTACGAGCAGTACTTC	CASSIGKAPSYEQYF
TRBV6-5	.	TRBJ2-5	few	TGTGCCAGCAGACCGACCTGGGGGGCTCAGGAGACCCAGTACTTC	CASRPTWGAQETQYF
TRBV24-1	TRBD1	TRBJ2-1	few	TGTGCCACCACCGGGACAGGGGATGATGAGCAGTTCTTC	CATTGTGDDEQFF
TRBV12-3/TRBV12-4	.	TRBJ2-1	.	TGTGCCAGCAGTTTCGGACTCGACAATGAGCAGTTCTTC	CASSFGLDNEQFF
TRBV7-9	.	TRBJ2-1	few	TGTGCCAGCAGCTCCCGATTTAAACCGGAGCTGGATGAGCAGTTCTTC	CASSSRFKPELDEQFF
TRBV7-9	.	TRBJ2-3	few	TGTGCCAGCAGCCCTTGGGTAGGGACGGGCACAGATACGCAGTATTTT	CASSPWVGTGTDTQYF
TRBV4-2	.	TRBJ1-5	.	TGTGCCAGCAGCCAAGTCCATTTGGGGCCGGTGAATCAGCCCCAGCATTTT	CASSQVHLGPVNQPQHF
TRBV5-1	.	TRBJ2-1	few	TGCGCCAGCAGCCCCCCATATCGGGCGGGGGCCAATAGTTTATACAATGAGCAGTTCTTC	CASSPPYRAGANSLYNEQFF
TRBV4-1	.	TRBJ2-2	few	TGCGCCAGCAGCCCAAGCGTAGGGGTAACCGGGGAGCTGTTTTTT	CASSPSVGVTGELFF
TRBV29-1	TRBD2	TRBJ2-7	.	TGCAGCGTCACTAAACGGGGGGGCCTGTACGAGCAGTACTTC	CSVTKRGGLYEQYF
TRBV11-2	.	TRBJ2-5	.	TGTGCCAGCAGCTTAGTCGCCCAAGAGACCCAGTACTTC	CASSLVAQETQYF
TRBV6-6	.	TRBJ1-1	few	TGTGCCAGCAGTTTTCCTGCGGACGGGGCGAACACTGAAGCTTTCTTT	CASSFPADGANTEAFF
TRBV12-3/TRBV12-4	TRBD2	TRBJ2-1	.	TGTGCCAGCAGTTTAGCCGGGACTACCCTCTACAATGAGCAGTTCTTC	CASSLAGTTLYNEQFF
TRBV6-5	TRBD1	TRBJ2-3	.	TGTGCCAGCAGTAACCTACCGGGACAGGGGATAGATACGCAGTATTTT	CASSNLPGQGIDTQYF
TRBV7-2	.	TRBJ2-2	few	TGTGCCAGCAGCTTAGCCCGGAGCGGGTACGGGGAGCTGTTTTTT	CASSLARSGYGELFF
TRBV24-1	TRBD1	TRBJ2-2	.	TGTGCCACCAGTGGAGACAGGGACGGGGAGCTGTTTTTT	CATSGDRDGELFF
TRBV5-1	.	TRBJ1-4	few	TGCGCCAGCAGCTTATATGGGCAGGTGGAGAGTGAAAAACTGTTTTTT	CASSLYGQVESEKLFF
TRBV6-5	.	TRBJ2-7	few	TGTGCCAGCAGCCCTACAGGGTCTCCCTACGAGCAGTACTTC	CASSPTGSPYEQYF
TRBV7-8	.	TRBJ2-7	few	TGTGCCAGCAGCGCAGGACTGGACAGTTCGCCGGTTATAAAGCAGTACTTC	CASSAGLDSSPVIKQYF
TRBV20-1	.	TRBJ2-7	few	TGCAGTGCTAGGGTCTATTTTACCTACGAGCAGTACTTC	CSARVYFTYEQYF
TRBV4-1	.	TRBJ1-1	.	TGCGCCAGCAGCCAATGGGCCGACAGTGAAGCTTTCTTT	CASSQWADSEAFF
TRBV19	.	TRBJ2-2	many	TGTGCCAGTTACGGACAGAGCGGCACCGGGGAGCTGTTTTTT	CASYGQSGTGELFF
TRBV6-1	.	TRBJ2-1	.	TGTGCCAGCAGTGAGCCCCTTTACGGAATCGAGCAGTTCTTC	CASSEPLYGIEQFF
TRBV27	TRBD2	TRBJ2-7	few	TGTGCCAGCAGTTCGGCGGGGGGCCTCTACGAGCAGTACTTC	CASSSAGGLYEQYF
TRBV10-1	.	TRBJ2-3	few	TGCGCCAGCACACCGGAAGATACGCAGTATTTT	CASTPEDTQYF
TRBV7-2	TRBD2	TRBJ2-1	few	TGTGCCAGCAGCCCGGCCTATATCCTAGCGGGGGGGAGCTCCTACAATGAGCAGTTCTTC	CASSPAYILAGGSSYNEQFF
TRBV13	.	TRBJ2-1	few	TGTGCCAGCAGCCCCCAGGGGAATGAGCAGTTCTTC	CASSPQGNEQFF